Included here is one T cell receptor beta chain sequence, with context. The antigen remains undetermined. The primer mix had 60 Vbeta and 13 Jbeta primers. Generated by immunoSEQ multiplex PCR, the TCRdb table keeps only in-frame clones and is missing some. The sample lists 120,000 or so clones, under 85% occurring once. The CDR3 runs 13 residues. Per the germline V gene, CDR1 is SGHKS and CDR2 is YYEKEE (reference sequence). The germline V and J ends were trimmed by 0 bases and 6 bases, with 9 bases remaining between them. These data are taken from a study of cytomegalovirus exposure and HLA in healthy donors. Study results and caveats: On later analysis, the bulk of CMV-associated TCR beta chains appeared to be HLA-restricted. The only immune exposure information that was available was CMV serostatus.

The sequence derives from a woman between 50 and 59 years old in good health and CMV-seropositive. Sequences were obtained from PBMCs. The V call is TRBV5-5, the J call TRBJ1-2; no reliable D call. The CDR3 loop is CASSLVGADGYTF. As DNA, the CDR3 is TGTGCCAGCAGCTTGGTGGGCGCAGATGGCTACACCTTC. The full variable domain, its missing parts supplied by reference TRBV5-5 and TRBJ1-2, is DAGVTQSPTHLIKTRGQQVTLRCSPISGHKSVSWYQQVLGQGPQFIFQYYEKEERGRGNFPDRFSARQFPNYSSELNVNALLLGDSALYLCASSLVGADGYTFGSGTRLTVV.